One and the same sample provided the 4 T cell receptor beta chains below, sequenced in a study of cytomegalovirus exposure and HLA in healthy donors. The PCR had 60 Vbeta and 13 Jbeta primers. Clones were read by immunoSEQ multiplex PCR, and TCRdb kept only the in-frame ones, dropping some. Among approximately 69,000 clones listed, over 50% were seen once. The sample taken for sequencing was PBMCs. Every receptor here comes from a man aged 40-50 years in good health and CMV-seropositive.

This chain connects TRBV27 to TRBJ2-3; 16 nucleotides line up with TRBD2. The CDR3 contains 17 residues. Germline CDR1 is MNHEY and CDR2 is SMNVEV (reference sequence). The V segment lost 6 bases and the J segment 4 bases; nucleotides outside the gene matches: 7. The CDR3 bases are TGTGCCAGCAGGCCGGGACTAGCGGGGGGGCGGTCAGATACGCAGTATTTT. Translation: CASRPGLAGGRSDTQYF.

The CDR3 loop reads CASSLYTGRTEAFF. The CDR3 DNA is TGCGCCAGCAGCTTGTACACAGGTAGGACTGAAGCTTTCTTT. This chain links TRBV5-1 with TRBJ1-1, with a weak D call TRBD1 (5 bases). CDR1 and CDR2 (germline): SGHRS, YFSETQ. The CDR3 is 14 residues long. V lost 1 base to trimming and J lost 5 bases, with 12 bases between them. The variable domain in full, completed from reference TRBV5-1 and TRBJ1-1, reads KAGVTQTPRYLIKTRGQQVTLSCSPISGHRSVSWYQQTPGQGLQFLFEYFSETQRNKGNFPGRFSGRQFSNSRSEMNVSTLELGDSALYLCASSLYTGRTEAFFGQGTRLTVV.

The DNA of the CDR3 is TGTGCCAGCAGCCCGGAAGACGGGGGAGGGAATCTTGGCTACACCTTC. This codes for CASSPEDGGGNLGYTF. The chain joins TRBV11-1 to TRBJ1-2, with D maybe TRBD1 (5 bases). The CDR3 is 16 amino acids. Germline CDR1 SGHAT, CDR2 FQDESV (reference sequence). The V and J ends lost 5 bases and 7 bases respectively, with 23 bases between them.

The chain uses TRBV6-1 and TRBJ1-2, with D possibly matching TRBD1 (5 bases). Trimming removed 3 bases from V and 4 bases from J, with 24 bases in between. Germline assignment: CDR1 MNHNS and CDR2 SASEGT. The CDR3 is 18 amino acids. The chain's CDR3 is CASSEGISGGFHLYGYTF. The CDR3 coding sequence is TGTGCCAGCAGTGAGGGGATCAGCGGGGGATTCCACCTCTATGGCTACACCTTC.